A selection of T cell receptor beta chains follows, all from one sample in a study of blood T cells in healthy people across ages. TCRdb itself ran the 5' RACE reads through MiXCR, one entry per CDR3 protein. The sample includes over 700,000 distinct CDR3 sequences, 20% to 25% of them seen just once. These same records also appear under a second study, on T cells of mothers and their children.

Sample: blood. The receptors originated from a boy younger than 18 in good health. Both conserved end residues are part of each CDR3. The order of the fields is V gene, D gene, J gene, clone size, CDR3 DNA, CDR3 protein. The D gene is left open where the match is weak. Expanded clones get a size class; other rows say once, few or many, or leave the size out.

TRBV7-9	.	TRBJ2-1	.	TGTGCCAGCAGCTTACCTACGGGGGCTGGGGAGCAGTTCTTC	CASSLPTGAGEQFF
TRBV29-1	.	TRBJ2-7	few	TGCAGCGTCGCTTCCGGGGGGCCGATGTACGAGCAGTACTTC	CSVASGGPMYEQYF
TRBV15	.	TRBJ2-2	few	TGTGCCACCAGCAGAGATATCCTAACAGGGTACACCGGGGAGCTGTTTTTT	CATSRDILTGYTGELFF
TRBV4-3	.	TRBJ2-2	few	TGCGCCAGCAGCCAAGATGGGTCCGCGAACACCGGGGAGCTGTTTTTT	CASSQDGSANTGELFF
TRBV24-1	.	TRBJ1-1	few	TGTGCCACCAGTGACCCCAACCGGGACGGCCCAAGAGCTTTCTTT	CATSDPNRDGPRAFF
TRBV12-3/TRBV12-4	.	TRBJ1-1	.	TGTGCCAGCATTCGGGACGGAGAAGCTTTCTTT	CASIRDGEAFF
TRBV6-6	.	TRBJ2-3	few	TGTGCCAGCAGTTCCCGCGGCACAGATACGCAGTATTTT	CASSSRGTDTQYF
TRBV7-2	TRBD1	TRBJ1-2	few	TGTGCCAGCAGCTTAGCGGGACAGGGTGGCTATGGCTACACCTTC	CASSLAGQGGYGYTF
TRBV6-1	.	TRBJ2-5	few	TGTGCCAGCAGTAACCACGCGACAGGACAAGAGACCCAGTACTTC	CASSNHATGQETQYF
TRBV29-1	.	TRBJ2-1	.	TGCAGCGTTGGTCACCAGTACAATGAGCAGTTCTTC	CSVGHQYNEQFF
TRBV20-1	TRBD1	TRBJ2-7	.	TGCAGTGCTAGGACCGGGACAGGGAGCGACGAGCAGTACTTC	CSARTGTGSDEQYF
TRBV29-1	.	TRBJ2-2	few	TGCAGCGTTGGGGGAGCAGACACCGGGGAGCTGTTTTTT	CSVGGADTGELFF
TRBV5-6	.	TRBJ1-2	.	TGTGCCAGCACCCAAATGGGGACTAACTATGGCTACACCTTC	CASTQMGTNYGYTF
TRBV6-6	.	TRBJ2-5	.	TGTGCCAGCAGTTACCTCGGCGGGCCCCAAGAGACCCAGTACTTC	CASSYLGGPQETQYF
TRBV20-1	.	TRBJ2-5	few	TGCAGTGCTTTTCAAGAGACCCAGTACTTC	CSAFQETQYF
TRBV20-1	TRBD1	TRBJ2-7	.	TGCAGTGCCAGGGGGCAGACGAATTCTCTCTACGAGCAGTACTTC	CSARGQTNSLYEQYF
TRBV7-8	.	TRBJ1-2	.	TGTGCCACCAGGTTGGAGGGGCAGGTTGGCTACACCTTC	CATRLEGQVGYTF
TRBV7-2	TRBD2	TRBJ2-3	.	TGTGCCAGCAGCCAACTCACTAGCGGGGTGCTGGATACGCAGTATTTT	CASSQLTSGVLDTQYF
TRBV20-1	.	TRBJ1-2	few	TGCAGTGCTAATGGACACGAGATCTATGGCTACACCTTC	CSANGHEIYGYTF
TRBV29-1	.	TRBJ2-2	.	TGCAGCGTTGCAGGGTACACCGGGGAGCTGTTTTTT	CSVAGYTGELFF
TRBV10-2	TRBD1	TRBJ1-1	.	TGCGCCAGCACGAACCCCCAGGGGGCGATTGTCACTGAAGCTTTCTTT	CASTNPQGAIVTEAFF
TRBV27	.	TRBJ1-3	few	TGTGCCAGCAGCCTAATCCCCTCTGGAAACACCATATATTTT	CASSLIPSGNTIYF
TRBV7-9	TRBD1	TRBJ1-2	.	TGTGCCAGCAGCTTAGACACAGGGGGCTATGGCTACACCTTC	CASSLDTGGYGYTF
TRBV12-3/TRBV12-4	.	TRBJ1-5	.	TGTGCCAGCAGTTTAGAGGGACCAAGCAATCAGCCCCAGCATTTT	CASSLEGPSNQPQHF
TRBV20-1	TRBD1	TRBJ1-2	few	TGCAGTGCTAGTCCGGGACAGGGATTTTCTGCGGTCGGCTACACCTTC	CSASPGQGFSAVGYTF
TRBV6-2/TRBV6-3	.	TRBJ2-2	few	TGTGCCAGCAGTTCCTGGACAGACGGGGAGCTGTTTTTT	CASSSWTDGELFF
TRBV20-1	.	TRBJ1-6	.	TGCAGTGCTAGAGTAGGGGGGCTTAATTCACCCCTCCACTTT	CSARVGGLNSPLHF
TRBV29-1	.	TRBJ2-2	few	TGCAGCGTTGAGGGGCCGAACACCGGGGAGCTGTTTTTT	CSVEGPNTGELFF
TRBV7-9	TRBD2	TRBJ2-1	.	TGTGCCAGCAGCCAGGGACTAGCGGGAGGCCCGTCCAGTGAGCAGTTCTTC	CASSQGLAGGPSSEQFF